This TCR beta chain is drawn from a study of shared clonotypes between healthy human individuals. Study at large: The composition of the donors was a couple of women and a few men aged 18 to 49.

Whole-study results and caveats: Clonotypes not shared had lower generation probabilities than those common to all four donors. The rarefaction results pointed to incomplete sorted-subset sequencing despite large depth.

Naive CD8 cells lacked CD45RO, underwent positive selection for CCR7 and left out terminally differentiated effector memory CD45RA+ cells. The length of the CDR3 is 14 residues. V lost 4 bases and J 1 base, leaving 11 bases between the germline ends. Germline V CDR1 and CDR2: MNHNS, SASEGT. This clone was counted once. What it binds is unknown. This table comes from immunoSEQ multiplex PCR, and its TCRdb copy is limited to in-frame clones, with some not included. This sample has millions of clones, with approximately 94% found just once. This TCR came from a man aged 18 to 30 in good health. The chain links TRBV6-1 to TRBJ2-7; D perhaps matches TRBD2 (5 bases). The sample comprised naive CD8+ T cells sorted from blood. CDR3 sequence (DNA): TGTGCCAGCAGTGTTCGGGATCCGTCCTACGAGCAGTACTTC. It specifies CASSVRDPSYEQYF.